In this sample, the clone carrying this TCR beta chain turned up once. Its target is unknown. A read error may produce the germline difference seen at one junction end. This specimen belongs to a study of blood T cells in healthy people across ages. The wider study: With template switching, about one barcoded beta molecule was captured per two T cells.

CDR1 is SQVTM, CDR2 ANQGSEA, per germline. The CDR3 runs 13 residues. Ten milliliters was the volume of peripheral blood drawn from each donor. Broader study findings: Naive CD4+ cell counts and diversity both ran higher in long-lived than in aged donors. A roughly linear age-dependent decrease characterized TCR beta diversity per million T cells.

It was with a sample-barcoded 5' primer and a J-beta primer mix that a second PCR of roughly 7 to 12 cycles was run. TCRdb itself ran the 5' RACE reads through MiXCR, one entry per CDR3 protein. The sample holds some 670,000 distinct CDR3 sequences, 40% to 65% seen once. Input material: blood. The genes are TRBV29-1 and TRBJ2-7, with D possibly TRBD1 on 5 matching bases. This clonotype was sampled from a woman older than 75 in good health. In DNA, the CDR3 is TGCAGCGTTACAAAGGACAACTCCTACAAGCAGTACTTC. This encodes CSVTKDNSYKQYF.